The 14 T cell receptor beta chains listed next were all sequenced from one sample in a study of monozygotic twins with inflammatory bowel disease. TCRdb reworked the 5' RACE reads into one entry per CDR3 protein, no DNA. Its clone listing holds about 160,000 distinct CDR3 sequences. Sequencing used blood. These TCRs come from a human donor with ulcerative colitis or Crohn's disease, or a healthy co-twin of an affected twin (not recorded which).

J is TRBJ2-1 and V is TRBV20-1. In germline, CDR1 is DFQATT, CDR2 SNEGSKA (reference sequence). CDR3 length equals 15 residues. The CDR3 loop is CSAGEMAGSYNEQFF.

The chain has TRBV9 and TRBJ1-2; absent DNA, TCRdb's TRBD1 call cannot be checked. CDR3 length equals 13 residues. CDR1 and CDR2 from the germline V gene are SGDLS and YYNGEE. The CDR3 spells CASSVGGAGGYTF.

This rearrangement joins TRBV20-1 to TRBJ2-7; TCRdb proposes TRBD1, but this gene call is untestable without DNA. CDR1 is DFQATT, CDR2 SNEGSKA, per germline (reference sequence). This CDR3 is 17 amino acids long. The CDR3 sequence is CSARGSGGSTVLYEQYF.

CDR3 residues: CASSYAGTDQETQYF. V is TRBV6-5 and J is TRBJ2-5; TCRdb's D gene call, TRBD1, goes unchecked for lack of DNA. From germline, CDR1 is MNHEY and CDR2 SVGAGI. The CDR3 consists of 15 residues.

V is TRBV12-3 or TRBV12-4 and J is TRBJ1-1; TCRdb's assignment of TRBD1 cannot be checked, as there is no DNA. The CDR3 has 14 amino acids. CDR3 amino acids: CATHRGDMNTEAFF.

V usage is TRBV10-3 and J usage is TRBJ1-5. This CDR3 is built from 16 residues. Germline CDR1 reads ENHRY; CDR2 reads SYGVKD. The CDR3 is CAISEGLGQENQPQHF.

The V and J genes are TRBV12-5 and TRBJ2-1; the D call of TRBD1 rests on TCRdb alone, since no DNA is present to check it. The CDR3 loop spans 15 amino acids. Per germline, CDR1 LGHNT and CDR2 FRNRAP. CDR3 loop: CASGPGTGLINEQFF.

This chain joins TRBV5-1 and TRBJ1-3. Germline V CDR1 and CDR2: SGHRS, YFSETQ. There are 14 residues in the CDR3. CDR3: CASRPAASGNTIYF.

The CDR3 sequence is CASSLGGRTTDTQYF. The gene calls are TRBV11-1 and TRBJ2-3; there is no DNA to check the TCRdb D call of TRBD2. CDR1 and CDR2 from the germline V gene are SGHAT and FQDESV (reference sequence). The CDR3 has 15 residues. Using reference TRBV11-1 and TRBJ2-3 for the parts outside the CDR3, the full variable domain is EAEVAQSPRYKITEKSQAVAFWCDPISGHATLYWYRQILGQGPELLVQFQDESVVDDSQLPKDRFSAERLKGVDSTLKIQPAELGDSAMYLCASSLGGRTTDTQYFGPGTRLTVL.

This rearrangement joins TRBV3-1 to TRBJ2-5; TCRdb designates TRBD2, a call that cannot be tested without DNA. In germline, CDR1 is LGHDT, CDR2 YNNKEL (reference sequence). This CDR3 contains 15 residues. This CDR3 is CASSLSGTRGETQYF.

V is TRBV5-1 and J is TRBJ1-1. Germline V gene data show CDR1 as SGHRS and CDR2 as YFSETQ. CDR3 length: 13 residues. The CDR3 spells CASSLERWTEAFF.

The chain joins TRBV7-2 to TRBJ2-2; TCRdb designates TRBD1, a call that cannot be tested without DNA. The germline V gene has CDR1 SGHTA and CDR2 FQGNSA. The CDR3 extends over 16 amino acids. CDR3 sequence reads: CASSRWGTVTTGELFF.

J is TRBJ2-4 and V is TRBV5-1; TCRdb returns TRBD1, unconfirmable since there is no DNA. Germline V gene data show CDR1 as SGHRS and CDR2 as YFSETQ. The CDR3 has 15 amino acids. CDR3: CASSGGNTGTNIQYF.

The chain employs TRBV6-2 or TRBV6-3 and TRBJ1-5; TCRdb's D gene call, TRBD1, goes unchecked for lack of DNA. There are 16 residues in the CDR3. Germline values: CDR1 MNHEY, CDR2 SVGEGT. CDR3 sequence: CASSPTSDSYNQPQHF.